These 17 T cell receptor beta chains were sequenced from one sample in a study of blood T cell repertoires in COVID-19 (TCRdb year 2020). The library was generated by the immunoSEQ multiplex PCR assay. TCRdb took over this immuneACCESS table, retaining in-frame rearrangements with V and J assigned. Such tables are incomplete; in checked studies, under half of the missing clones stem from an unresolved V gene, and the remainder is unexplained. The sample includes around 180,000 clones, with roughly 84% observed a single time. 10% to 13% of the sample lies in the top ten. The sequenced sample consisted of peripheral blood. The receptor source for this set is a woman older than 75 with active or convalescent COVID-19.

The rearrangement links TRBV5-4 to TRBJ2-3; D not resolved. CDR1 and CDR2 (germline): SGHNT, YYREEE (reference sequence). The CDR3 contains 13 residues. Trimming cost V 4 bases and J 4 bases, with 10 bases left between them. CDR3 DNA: TGTGCCAGCAGCGTGACCCAGGCAGATACGCAGTATTTT. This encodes CASSVTQADTQYF.

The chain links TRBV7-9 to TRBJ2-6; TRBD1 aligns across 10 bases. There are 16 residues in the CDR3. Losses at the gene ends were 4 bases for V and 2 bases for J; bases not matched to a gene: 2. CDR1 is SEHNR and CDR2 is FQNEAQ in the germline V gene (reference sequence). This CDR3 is CASSSTGGAGANVLTF. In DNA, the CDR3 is TGTGCCAGCAGCTCGACAGGGGGCGCTGGGGCCAACGTCCTGACTTTC.

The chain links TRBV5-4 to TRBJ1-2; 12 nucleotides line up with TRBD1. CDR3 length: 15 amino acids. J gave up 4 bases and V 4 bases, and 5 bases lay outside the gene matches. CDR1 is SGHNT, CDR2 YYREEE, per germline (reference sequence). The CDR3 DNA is TGTGCCAGCAGCGAGGGACAGGGGGCGTCCTATGGCTACACCTTC. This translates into CASSEGQGASYGYTF.

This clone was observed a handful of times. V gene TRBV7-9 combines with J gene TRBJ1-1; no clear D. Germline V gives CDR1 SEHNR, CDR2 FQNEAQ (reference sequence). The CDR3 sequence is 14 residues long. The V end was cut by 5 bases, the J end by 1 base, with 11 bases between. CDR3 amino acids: CASSTREGNTEAFF. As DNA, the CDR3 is TGTGCCAGCAGCACCCGAGAGGGGAACACTGAAGCTTTCTTT. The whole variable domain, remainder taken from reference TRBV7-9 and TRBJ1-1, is DTGVSQNPRHKITKRGQNVTFRCDPISEHNRLYWYRQTLGQGPEFLTYFQNEAQLEKSRLLSDRFSAERPKGSFSTLEIQRTEQGDSAMYLCASSTREGNTEAFFGQGTRLTVV.

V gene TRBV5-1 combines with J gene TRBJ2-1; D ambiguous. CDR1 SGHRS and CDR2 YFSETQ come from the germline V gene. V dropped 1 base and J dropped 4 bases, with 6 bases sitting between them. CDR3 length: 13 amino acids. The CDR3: CASSLPGYNEQFF. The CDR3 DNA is TGCGCCAGCAGCTTGCCAGGATACAATGAGCAGTTCTTC.

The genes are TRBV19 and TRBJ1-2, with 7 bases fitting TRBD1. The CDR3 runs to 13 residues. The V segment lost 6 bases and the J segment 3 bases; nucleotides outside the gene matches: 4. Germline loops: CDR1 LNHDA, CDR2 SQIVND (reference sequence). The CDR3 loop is CASREGQYYGYTF. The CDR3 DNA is TGTGCCAGTAGGGAGGGACAGTACTATGGCTACACCTTC. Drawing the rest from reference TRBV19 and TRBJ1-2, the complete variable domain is DGGITQSPKYLFRKEGQNVTLSCEQNLNHDAMYWYRQDPGQGLRLIYYSQIVNDFQKGDIAEGYSVSREKKESFPLTVTSAQKNPTAFYLCASREGQYYGYTFGSGTRLTVV.

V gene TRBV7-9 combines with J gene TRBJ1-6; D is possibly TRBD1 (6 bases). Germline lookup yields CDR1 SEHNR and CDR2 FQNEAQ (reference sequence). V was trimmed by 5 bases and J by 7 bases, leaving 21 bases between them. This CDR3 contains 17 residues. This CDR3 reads CASSPPRGQIRNSPLHF. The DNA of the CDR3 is TGTGCCAGCAGCCCCCCCCGTGGACAGATCAGAAATTCACCCCTCCACTTT.

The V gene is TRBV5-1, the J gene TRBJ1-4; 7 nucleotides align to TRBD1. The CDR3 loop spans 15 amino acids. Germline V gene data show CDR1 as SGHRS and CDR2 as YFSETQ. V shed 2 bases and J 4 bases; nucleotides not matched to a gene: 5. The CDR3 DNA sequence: TGCGCCAGCAGCTTAGGGGGCTTAGGTAATGAAAAACTGTTTTTT. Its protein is CASSLGGLGNEKLFF. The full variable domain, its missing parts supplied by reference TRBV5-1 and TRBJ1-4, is KAGVTQTPRYLIKTRGQQVTLSCSPISGHRSVSWYQQTPGQGLQFLFEYFSETQRNKGNFPGRFSGRQFSNSRSEMNVSTLELGDSALYLCASSLGGLGNEKLFFGSGTQLSVL.

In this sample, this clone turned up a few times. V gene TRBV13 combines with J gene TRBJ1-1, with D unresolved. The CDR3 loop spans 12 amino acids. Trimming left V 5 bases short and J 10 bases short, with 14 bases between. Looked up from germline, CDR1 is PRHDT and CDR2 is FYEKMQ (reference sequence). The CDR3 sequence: CASSMLRVRAFF. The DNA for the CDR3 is TGTGCCAGCAGCATGTTGAGGGTAAGAGCTTTCTTT.

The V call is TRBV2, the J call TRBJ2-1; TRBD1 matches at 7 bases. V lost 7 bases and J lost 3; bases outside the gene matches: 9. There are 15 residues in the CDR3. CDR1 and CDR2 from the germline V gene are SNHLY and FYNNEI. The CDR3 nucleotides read TGTGCCAGCATAAGCGACAGGGTAAACTACAATGAGCAGTTCTTC. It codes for CASISDRVNYNEQFF.

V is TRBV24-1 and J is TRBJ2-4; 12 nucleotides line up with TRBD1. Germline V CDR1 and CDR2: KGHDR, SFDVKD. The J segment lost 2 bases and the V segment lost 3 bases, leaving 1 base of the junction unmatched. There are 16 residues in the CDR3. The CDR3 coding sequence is TGTGCCACCAGTGATGGGACAGGGGGCTCCAAAAACATTCAGTACTTC. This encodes CATSDGTGGSKNIQYF.

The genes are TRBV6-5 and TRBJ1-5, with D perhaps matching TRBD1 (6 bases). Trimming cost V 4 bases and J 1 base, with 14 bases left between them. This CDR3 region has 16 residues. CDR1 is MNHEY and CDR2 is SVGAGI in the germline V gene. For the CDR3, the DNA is TGTGCCAGCAGTTTCCTCCGGGGGGCCAGCAATCAGCCCCAGCATTTT. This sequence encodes CASSFLRGASNQPQHF.

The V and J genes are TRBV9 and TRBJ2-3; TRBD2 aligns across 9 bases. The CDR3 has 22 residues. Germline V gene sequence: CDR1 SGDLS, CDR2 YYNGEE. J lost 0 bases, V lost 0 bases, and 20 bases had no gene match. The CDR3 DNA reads TGTGCCAGCAGCGTAGCTACTTCGGTTGGCGGGAGGGCCCTTGCTAGCACAGATACGCAGTATTTT. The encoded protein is CASSVATSVGGRALASTDTQYF.

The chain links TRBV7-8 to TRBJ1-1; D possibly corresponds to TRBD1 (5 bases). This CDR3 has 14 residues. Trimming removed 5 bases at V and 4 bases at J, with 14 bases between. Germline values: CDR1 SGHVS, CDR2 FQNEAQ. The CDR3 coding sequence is TGTGCCAGCAGCGCCCTCAGGGTGAGCACTGAAGCTTTCTTT. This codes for CASSALRVSTEAFF.

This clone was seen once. The DNA of the CDR3 is TGTGCCAGTAGTCTCCCGGGACAGGGAGGAACTGAAGCTTTCTTT. It translates to CASSLPGQGGTEAFF. The chain carries TRBV19 and TRBJ1-1, with 9 bases fitting TRBD1. Per the germline V gene, CDR1 is LNHDA and CDR2 is SQIVND (reference sequence). The CDR3 spans 15 residues. V was clipped by 5 bases and J by 5 bases; unmatched bases: 9.

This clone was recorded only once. CDR3 sequence reads: CATSTRQGNEQFF. CDR3 nucleotides: TGTGCCACCAGCACGCGACAGGGGAATGAGCAGTTCTTC. The rearrangement joins TRBV15 to TRBJ2-1, with 8 nucleotides matching TRBD1. Germline V lookup: CDR1 LNHNV, CDR2 YYDKDF (reference sequence). This CDR3 is built from 13 residues. V was clipped by 4 bases and J by 7 bases; unmatched bases: 3.

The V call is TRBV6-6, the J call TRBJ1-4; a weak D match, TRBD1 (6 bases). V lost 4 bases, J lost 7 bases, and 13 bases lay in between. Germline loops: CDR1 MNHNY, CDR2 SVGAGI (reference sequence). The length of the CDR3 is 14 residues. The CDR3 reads CASSSAGASEKLFF. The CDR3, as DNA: TGTGCCAGCAGTTCCGCAGGGGCTAGTGAAAAACTGTTTTTT.